These 22 T cell receptor beta chains share one sample of origin, sequenced in a study of graft-versus-host responses after intestinal transplantation. The data were produced by immunoSEQ multiplex PCR, yet TCRdb's version contains in-frame clones alone and is incomplete. The sample has about 100,000 clones; more than 75% are singletons. Antigen specificity for these receptors is unknown. This material consisted of unstimulated CD4+ T cells sorted from spleen or lymph node cells, taken before transplant. Receptor source: a human donor who was the organ donor for an intestinal transplant.

J is TRBJ2-5 and V is TRBV4-1, with TRBD1 identical over 7 bases. The CDR3 sequence is 15 residues long. Per germline, CDR1 MGHRA and CDR2 YSYEKL. With V trimmed by 3 bases and J by 5 bases, 9 bases remained unmatched. The CDR3 protein is CASSHNDRVSETQYF. CDR3 DNA sequence: TGCGCCAGCAGCCATAACGACAGGGTGAGTGAGACCCAGTACTTC.

The chain has TRBV6-6 and TRBJ2-4; a possible D gene is TRBD1 (5 bases). This CDR3 is 15 amino acids long. Trimming removed 5 bases from V and 0 bases from J, with 11 bases in between. Germline-derived CDR1 and CDR2 are MNHNY and SVGAGI (reference sequence). Here the CDR3 DNA reads TGTGCCAGCAGTAAACAGGACATAGCCAAAAACATTCAGTACTTC. It yields the protein CASSKQDIAKNIQYF.

CDR3: CASSRGGTDTQYF. The CDR3 DNA is TGTGCCAGCAGCCGGGGGGGCACAGATACGCAGTATTTT. The chain recombines TRBV7-7 with TRBJ2-3, with 7 bases aligning to TRBD2. J lost 1 base, V lost 5 bases, and 0 bases had no gene match. Germline CDR1 reads SSHAT; CDR2 reads FNYEAQ (reference sequence). This CDR3 comprises 13 residues.

The chain recombines TRBV6-6 with TRBJ1-5; possibly TRBD1 for D (5 bases). The germline V gene has CDR1 MNHNY and CDR2 SVGAGI (reference sequence). Trimming removed 6 bases from V and 0 bases from J, with 9 bases in between. This CDR3 has 14 amino acids. CDR3 sequence reads: CASSQQDSNQPQHF. In DNA, the CDR3 is TGTGCCAGCAGCCAACAGGATAGCAATCAGCCCCAGCATTTT.

The J gene is TRBJ1-1, the V gene TRBV7-8; 7 positions match TRBD1. Germline CDR1 reads SGHVS; CDR2 reads FQNEAQ. This CDR3 contains 15 residues. Trimming cost V 6 bases and J 4 bases; bases outside gene matches: 11. The CDR3 DNA sequence: TGTGCCAGCAGTCATAGCAGGGGGAGGAGCACTGAAGCTTTCTTT. Translating gives CASSHSRGRSTEAFF. Full variable domain (rest looked up from reference TRBV7-8 and TRBJ1-1): GAGVSQSPRYKVAKRGQDVALRCDPISGHVSLFWYQQALGQGPEFLTYFQNEAQLDKSGLPSDRFFAERPEGSVSTLKIQRTQQEDSAVYLCASSHSRGRSTEAFFGQGTRLTVV.

The chain has TRBV4-2 and TRBJ1-6; weak D call: TRBD1 (5 bases). The germline CDR1 and CDR2 sequences are LGHNA and YNFKEQ. Trimming pared 0 bases from V and 10 bases from J, leaving 10 bases between. The CDR3 is 14 amino acids. The CDR3 nucleotides read TGTGCCAGCAGCCAAGAAACGTGGGGCTCACCCCTCCACTTT. This gives the protein CASSQETWGSPLHF.

The chain is built from TRBV6-1 and TRBJ2-2, with TRBD2 matching 7 bases. With 2 bases clipped from V and 3 bases from J, the junction kept 0 bases outside the gene matches. CDR3 length equals 14 residues. Germline loops: CDR1 MNHNS, CDR2 SASEGT. Written as DNA, the CDR3 is TGTGCCAGCAGTGAACTAGCGGACACCGGGGAGCTGTTTTTT. As protein: CASSELADTGELFF.

This clone was detected only once. V and J are TRBV5-6 and TRBJ1-2; D gene unclear. V dropped 1 base and J dropped 4 bases, with 11 bases sitting between them. This CDR3 is 14 amino acids long. The germline gives CDR1 SGHDT, CDR2 YYEEEE. The CDR3 here is CASSLTLGFYGYTF. In DNA form, the CDR3 reads TGTGCCAGCAGCTTGACTCTCGGTTTCTATGGCTACACCTTC.

The DNA for the CDR3 is TGTGCCTGGAGTTTAGGGTTGGTAGAGACCCAGTACTTC. This translates into CAWSLGLVETQYF. The chain carries TRBV30 and TRBJ2-5; D is undetermined. The germline V gene encodes CDR1 GTSNPN and CDR2 SVGIG (reference sequence). V lost 2 bases to trimming and J lost 4 bases, with 11 bases between them. The CDR3 consists of 13 residues.

This chain uses TRBV29-1 with TRBJ2-7; D could derive from TRBD1 or TRBD2 (6 bases each). Per germline, CDR1 SQVTM and CDR2 ANQGSEA. The CDR3 is made up of 11 amino acids. Trimming pared 7 bases from V and 5 bases from J, leaving 12 bases between. CDR3 sequence reads: CSGGAVHEQYF. CDR3 sequence (DNA): TGCAGCGGGGGGGCCGTCCACGAGCAGTACTTC.

The genes are TRBV6-5 and TRBJ1-4; D might be TRBD1 (6 bases). V gave up 6 bases and J gave up 4 bases, with 12 bases separating them. CDR3 size: 14 residues. Germline CDR1 is MNHEY and CDR2 is SVGAGI. The CDR3 sequence is CASSLDRINEKLFF. CDR3 bases: TGTGCCAGCAGCCTTGACAGGATTAATGAAAAACTGTTTTTT.

Written as DNA, the CDR3 is TGTGCCATCAAACCTACCGGGACAACCAATAATTCACCCCTCCACTTT. Translated: CAIKPTGTTNNSPLHF. This rearrangement joins TRBV10-3 to TRBJ1-6; tentative D call: TRBD1 (6 bases). Trimming stripped 7 bases from V and 5 bases from J, with 18 bases between. CDR3 size: 16 residues. Germline CDR1 ENHRY, CDR2 SYGVKD.

The genes are TRBV30 and TRBJ1-3, with no clear D. V was clipped by 2 bases and J by 0 bases, with 8 bases between them. The V gene's germline CDR1 is GTSNPN and CDR2 SVGIG (reference sequence). This CDR3 comprises 14 residues. The CDR3 reads CAWSPGFSGNTIYF. The CDR3 DNA is TGTGCCTGGAGTCCGGGGTTCTCTGGAAACACCATATATTTT.

The V gene is TRBV20-1, the J gene TRBJ1-2, with 7 bases fitting TRBD1. The CDR3 contains 11 residues. The junction had 9 bases not matched to a gene; V was cut back by 3 bases and J by 14 bases. In germline, CDR1 is DFQATT, CDR2 SNEGSKA (reference sequence). CDR3 region: CSAREITGDTF. The CDR3 coding sequence is TGCAGTGCTAGGGAGATTACAGGGGATACCTTC.

The rearrangement joins TRBV5-1 to TRBJ1-3, with unresolved D. Trimming stripped 5 bases from V and 0 bases from J, with 12 bases between. Germline CDR1 is SGHRS and CDR2 is YFSETQ. The CDR3 loop spans 15 amino acids. CDR3 in amino acids: CASRMSWDSGNTIYF. The CDR3 DNA is TGCGCCAGCAGGATGTCCTGGGACTCTGGAAACACCATATATTTT.

The V gene is TRBV11-1, the J gene TRBJ2-5; D uncertain. Per the germline V gene, CDR1 is SGHAT and CDR2 is FQDESV (reference sequence). CDR3 length: 13 residues. The V end lost 7 bases, the J end lost 1 base, and 10 bases lay between the germline ends. CDR3 region: CASTGPFQETQYF. In nucleotides, the CDR3 is TGTGCCAGCACTGGACCGTTCCAAGAGACCCAGTACTTC.

The chain uses TRBV6-1 and TRBJ1-2; D is uncertain. The germline V gene encodes CDR1 MNHNS and CDR2 SASEGT. This CDR3 has 13 residues. V was clipped by 4 bases and J by 0 bases, with 6 bases between them. The CDR3 DNA is TGTGCCAGCAGTGGGACGGCTAACTATGGCTACACCTTC. Translation gives CASSGTANYGYTF.

V and J are TRBV4-2 and TRBJ2-1, with 11 nucleotides matching TRBD2. The ends lost 4 bases at V and 3 bases at J; junction bases unmatched: 5. CDR3 length: 16 amino acids. In germline, CDR1 is LGHNA, CDR2 YNFKEQ. The CDR3 DNA reads as TGTGCCAGCAGCCCTTGGGGACTAGCGGACTACAATGAGCAGTTCTTC. This codes for CASSPWGLADYNEQFF.

The chain couples TRBV2 to TRBJ1-5, with D possibly TRBD1 on 5 matching bases. Germline values: CDR1 SNHLY, CDR2 FYNNEI. Trimming stripped 2 bases from V and 6 bases from J, with 14 bases between. The CDR3 is 15 residues long. The CDR3 DNA sequence: TGTGCCAGCAGTGAACTACTTCCAGGGCCTCAGCCCCAGCATTTT. This encodes CASSELLPGPQPQHF.

The chain has TRBV7-9 and TRBJ2-3; a weak D match, TRBD1 (5 bases). V shed 1 base and J shed 2 bases, with 13 bases lying between them. Looked up from germline, CDR1 is SEHNR and CDR2 is FQNEAQ (reference sequence). There are 16 residues in the CDR3. CDR3 sequence (DNA): TGTGCCAGCAGCTTAGGTCTCGGCAGGGACACAGATACGCAGTATTTT. Protein sequence: CASSLGLGRDTDTQYF.

This chain links TRBV19 with TRBJ2-3, with no clear D. CDR1 is LNHDA, CDR2 SQIVND, per germline (reference sequence). V was cut by 8 bases and J by 0 bases, with 6 bases left in between. The CDR3 is 12 amino acids. The DNA for the CDR3 is TGTGCCAGTGGTTGGAGCACAGATACGCAGTATTTT. Its protein is CASGWSTDTQYF.

The chain combines TRBV5-4 with TRBJ1-2; the D gene is possibly TRBD1 (5 bases). V was pared by 1 base and J by 7 bases, with 17 bases between. There are 15 residues in the CDR3. CDR1 is SGHNT, CDR2 YYREEE, per germline (reference sequence). CDR3 in DNA: TGTGCCAGCAGCTTGTTTTGGGGGGGGGAAGGTGGCTACACCTTC. Amino acids: CASSLFWGGEGGYTF.